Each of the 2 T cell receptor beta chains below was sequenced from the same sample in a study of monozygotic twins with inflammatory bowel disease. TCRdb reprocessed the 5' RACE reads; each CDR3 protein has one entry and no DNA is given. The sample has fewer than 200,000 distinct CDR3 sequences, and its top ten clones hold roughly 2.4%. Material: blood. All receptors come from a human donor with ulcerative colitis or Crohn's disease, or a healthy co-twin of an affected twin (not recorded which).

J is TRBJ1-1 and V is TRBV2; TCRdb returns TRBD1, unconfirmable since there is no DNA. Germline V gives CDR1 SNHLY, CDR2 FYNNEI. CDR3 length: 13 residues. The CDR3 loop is CASSIETGNEAFF.

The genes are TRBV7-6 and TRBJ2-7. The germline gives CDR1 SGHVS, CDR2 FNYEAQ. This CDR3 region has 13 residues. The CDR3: CASSLGIYYEQYF.